This passage covers 26 T cell receptor beta chains from one sample sequenced in a study of blood T cells in healthy people across ages. Using a J-beta primer mix together with a sample-barcoded 5' primer, a second PCR was run for about 6 to 12 cycles. A single record per CDR3 protein comes from TCRdb applying MiXCR to the 5' RACE reads. This table has approximately 800,000 distinct CDR3 sequences, around half appearing once. The specimen was blood. Every receptor here comes from a man older than 75 in good health.

V usage is TRBV7-2 and J usage is TRBJ1-1, with D uncertain. The V gene's germline CDR1 is SGHTA and CDR2 FQGNSA. V shed 5 bases and J shed 3 bases, with 13 bases lying between them. The CDR3 consists of 14 residues. As DNA, the CDR3 is TGTGCCAGCAGCGTAATACTTGGCTACACTGAAGCTTTCTTT. Encoded protein: CASSVILGYTEAFF.

The CDR3: CASRGIDTYGNEQYF. CDR3 sequence (DNA): TGTGCCAGCAGGGGAATCGACACCTACGGGAATGAGCAGTACTTC. This chain joins TRBV6-6 and TRBJ2-1; D perhaps matches TRBD2 (5 bases). The end of the DNA is better explained by TRBJ2-7, so the J call may be wrong. The germline CDR1 and CDR2 sequences are MNHNY and SVGAGI (reference sequence). The CDR3 covers 15 residues.

The chain employs TRBV6-1 and TRBJ1-5; D gene uncertain. V was shortened by 6 bases and J by 0 bases, with 9 bases between the two germline ends. Looked up from germline, CDR1 is MNHNS and CDR2 is SASEGT. The CDR3 spans 14 residues. CDR3 sequence reads: CASSLPASNQPQHF. The CDR3, as DNA: TGTGCCAGCAGCCTCCCGGCTAGCAATCAGCCCCAGCATTTT.

The chain couples TRBV11-2 to TRBJ2-3; 13 bases fit TRBD2. J gave up 14 bases and V 4 bases, and 18 bases lay outside the gene matches. This CDR3 comprises 17 residues. Germline V CDR1 and CDR2: SGHAT, FQNNGV. The CDR3 here is CASSSTQGLAGLRYAYF. CDR3 in DNA: TGTGCCAGCAGCTCCACGCAGGGACTAGCGGGATTGAGATACGCGTATTTT.

V usage is TRBV9 and J usage is TRBJ2-7, with 10 positions matching TRBD1. J lost 3 bases, V lost 0 bases, and 3 bases had no gene match. Germline-derived CDR1 and CDR2 are SGDLS and YYNGEE. This CDR3 is 15 amino acids long. DNA for the CDR3: TGTGCCAGCAGCGTAGGGGGACAGGGGATCTACGAGCAGTACTTC. It is translated as CASSVGGQGIYEQYF.

J is TRBJ2-1 and V is TRBV21-1; the table's D call of TRBD1 was not tested on the DNA. TRBV21-1 is an annotated pseudogene. The CDR3 covers 14 residues. Written as DNA, the CDR3 is TGTGCCAGCAGCCCGGGGGACCCCAGGAATGAGCAGTTCTTC. It translates to CASSPGDPRNEQFF.

The table lists this clonotype with a few counts. The rearrangement uses TRBV10-3 and TRBJ2-5; 11 bases agree with TRBD2. V dropped 6 bases and J dropped 9; count of bases not matched to a gene: 9. This CDR3 is 14 amino acids long. Germline CDR1 is ENHRY and CDR2 is SYGVKD. In nucleotides, the CDR3 is TGTGCCATCAGACCGGGACAGGGACTAGCGGCCCAGTACTTC. This gives the protein CAIRPGQGLAAQYF.

In its sample, this clonotype was seen a few times. The chain carries TRBV28 and TRBJ2-4; 12 bases are shared with TRBD2. The assigned J gene may be wrong: the sequence end matches TRBJ2-7 better. Germline CDR1 is MDHEN and CDR2 is SYDVKM. The CDR3 covers 15 residues. CDR3 protein: CASSFGLAGIYEQYF. As DNA, the CDR3 is TGTGCCAGCAGCTTCGGACTAGCGGGAATCTACGAGCAGTACTTC.

The chain uses TRBV3-1 and TRBJ2-5, with D perhaps TRBD2 (5 bases). CDR1 and CDR2 (germline): LGHDT, YNNKEL (reference sequence). This CDR3 is built from 17 residues. V was clipped by 4 bases and J by 5 bases, with 23 bases between them. CDR3 DNA sequence: TGTGCCAGCAGCCCCCTCGATGGACTGCCCGATAGGGAGACCCAGTACTTC. Amino acids: CASSPLDGLPDRETQYF.

The chain joins TRBV5-1 to TRBJ2-7; 7 bases agree with TRBD2. This CDR3 contains 15 residues. Germline CDR1 is SGHRS and CDR2 is YFSETQ. The V segment lost 1 base and the J segment 0 bases; nucleotides outside the gene matches: 4. CDR3 amino acids: CASSLSGMSSYEQYF. Written as DNA, the CDR3 is TGCGCCAGCAGCTTGAGCGGGATGAGCTCCTACGAGCAGTACTTC. Looking up the rest from reference TRBV5-1 and TRBJ2-7 gives the full variable domain: KAGVTQTPRYLIKTRGQQVTLSCSPISGHRSVSWYQQTPGQGLQFLFEYFSETQRNKGNFPGRFSGRQFSNSRSEMNVSTLELGDSALYLCASSLSGMSSYEQYFGPGTRLTVT.

The chain links TRBV20-1 to TRBJ2-3, with TRBD2 matching over 11 bases. V shed 5 bases, J shed 4 bases, and the junction held 8 bases outside the gene matches. The CDR3 is made up of 15 amino acids. From germline, CDR1 is DFQATT and CDR2 SNEGSKA (reference sequence). Written as DNA, the CDR3 is TGCAGTGCTCACCTTACTAGCGGGAGCTCAGATACGCAGTATTTT. Protein: CSAHLTSGSSDTQYF.

The chain links TRBV29-1 to TRBJ1-3; D gene unclear. Trimming shortened V by 6 bases and J by 2 bases, and 14 bases separated the two germline ends. This CDR3 spans 14 amino acids. Germline V gene sequence: CDR1 SQVTM, CDR2 ANQGSEA. CDR3 region: CSVGEGGPGNTIYF. As DNA, the CDR3 is TGCAGCGTCGGGGAGGGAGGGCCTGGAAACACCATATATTTT.

The chain has TRBV5-1 and TRBJ1-2, with D maybe TRBD1 (6 bases). The CDR3 contains 16 residues. Per the germline V gene, CDR1 is SGHRS and CDR2 is YFSETQ. Trimming cost V 0 bases and J 4 bases, with 16 bases left between them. The CDR3 loop reads CASSLGLQGRVYGYTF. CDR3 nucleotides: TGCGCCAGCAGCTTGGGATTACAGGGAAGGGTCTATGGCTACACCTTC.

The chain has TRBV4-2 and TRBJ2-2; 12 bases align to TRBD2. The CDR3 runs to 17 residues. Trimming took 4 bases from V and 3 from J; bases not matched to a gene: 6. Germline V gives CDR1 LGHNA, CDR2 YNFKEQ. The CDR3 DNA sequence: TGTGCCAGCAGCCGGACTCTAGCGGGAGGGGACACCGGGGAGCTGTTTTTT. It specifies CASSRTLAGGDTGELFF.

V and J are TRBV10-3 and TRBJ1-1; D ambiguous. V gave up 4 bases and J gave up 7 bases, with 7 bases separating them. Germline V gene sequence: CDR1 ENHRY, CDR2 SYGVKD. The CDR3 is 11 residues long. The CDR3 nucleotides read TGTGCCATCAGTGGGAGAGATGAAGCTTTCTTT. It is translated as CAISGRDEAFF.

This clonotype was seen at least ten times. The rearrangement links TRBV20-1 to TRBJ2-5; tentatively, D is TRBD1 or TRBD2 (7 bases each). Trimming cost V 3 bases and J 5 bases, with 19 bases left between them. The length of the CDR3 is 15 residues. CDR1 and CDR2 (germline): DFQATT, SNEGSKA (reference sequence). CDR3 amino acids: CSASVSGGAGETQYF. The CDR3 region has the DNA TGCAGTGCTAGTGTGTCAGGGGGAGCGGGGGAGACCCAGTACTTC.

This clonotype was found a few times. The chain is built from TRBV4-1 and TRBJ2-7, with TRBD2 matching 7 bases. CDR1 and CDR2 from the germline V gene are MGHRA and YSYEKL. V shed 0 bases and J 2 bases; nucleotides not matched to a gene: 4. The CDR3 sequence is 15 residues long. For the CDR3, the DNA is TGCGCCAGCAGCCAAGACTGGGGGGGTACCTACGAGCAGTACTTC. Protein sequence: CASSQDWGGTYEQYF.

With regard to this clonotype: The junction and the germline gene differ at one end; a read error may be behind it. The V gene is TRBV29-1, the J gene TRBJ2-1, with 12 positions matching TRBD2. Germline CDR1 is SQVTM and CDR2 is ANQGSEA. The CDR3 covers 18 residues. The CDR3: CSDAQGLAGRGAYNEQFF. The DNA of the CDR3 is TGCAGCGACGCCCAAGGACTAGCGGGGAGGGGGGCCTATAATGAGCAGTTCTTC.

The chain couples TRBV4-1 to TRBJ2-1, with D unclear. The germline gives CDR1 MGHRA, CDR2 YSYEKL. The CDR3 consists of 17 residues. V lost 4 bases, J lost 0 bases, and 16 bases lay in between. The CDR3 region is CASSPTPLGSSYNEQFF. DNA of the CDR3: TGCGCCAGCAGCCCGACCCCCCTGGGAAGCTCCTACAATGAGCAGTTCTTC.

This clonotype has a handful of counts. The chain combines TRBV4-1 with TRBJ2-3; D gene unclear. Germline CDR1 reads MGHRA; CDR2 reads YSYEKL. The V end was cut by 0 bases, the J end by 0 bases, with 10 bases between. CDR3 length: 16 residues. The CDR3 reads CASSQDPPASTDTQYF. The DNA for the CDR3 is TGCGCCAGCAGCCAAGACCCCCCGGCAAGCACAGATACGCAGTATTTT.

This chain links TRBV2 with TRBJ2-1, with D tentatively TRBD2 (7 bases). Trimming pared 3 bases from V and 4 bases from J, leaving 13 bases between. Germline assignment: CDR1 SNHLY and CDR2 FYNNEI. The CDR3 totals 15 residues. CDR3 nucleotide sequence: TGTGCCAGCAGTGAGAGGGAGGGGGGTTACAATGAGCAGTTCTTC. Translating gives CASSEREGGYNEQFF.

This rearrangement joins TRBV12-3 or TRBV12-4 to TRBJ2-5; weak D call: TRBD1 (6 bases). V lost 5 bases to trimming and J lost 5 bases, with 12 bases between them. The CDR3 totals 13 residues. CDR3 loop: CASSHTGMETQYF. The CDR3 nucleotides are TGTGCCAGCAGTCATACAGGGATGGAGACCCAGTACTTC.

The rearrangement uses TRBV10-2 and TRBJ2-1; 9 nucleotides match TRBD1. In germline, CDR1 is WSHSY, CDR2 SAAADI. J lost 1 base, V lost 6 bases, and 10 bases had no gene match. The CDR3 loop spans 17 amino acids. The CDR3 reads CASSSGQGKGSYNEQFF. DNA of the CDR3: TGCGCCAGCAGCTCGGGACAGGGAAAGGGATCCTACAATGAGCAGTTCTTC.

This rearrangement joins TRBV10-3 to TRBJ2-7; weak D call: TRBD1 (5 bases). The CDR3 covers 17 residues. With 0 bases removed from V and 1 base from J, the gap between germline ends came to 16 bases. Germline V gene sequence: CDR1 ENHRY, CDR2 SYGVKD. DNA for the CDR3: TGTGCCATCAGTGAGTCAGGTCGACTCAAGGGGTCCTACGAGCAGTACTTC. It encodes CAISESGRLKGSYEQYF.

This clonotype was picked up many times. This chain joins TRBV29-1 and TRBJ2-7; TRBD1 or TRBD2 may be the D gene (6 bases each). The CDR3 has 11 amino acids. Germline lookup yields CDR1 SQVTM and CDR2 ANQGSEA. Trimming cost V 7 bases and J 7 bases, with 14 bases left between them. CDR3 region: CSAIGGQEQYF. CDR3 nucleotide sequence: TGCAGCGCGATAGGGGGGCAGGAGCAGTACTTC.

The chain couples TRBV6-2 or TRBV6-3 to TRBJ2-5, with a tentative D call TRBD2 (6 bases). The length of the CDR3 is 14 residues. The V end lost 4 bases, the J end lost 2 bases, and 11 bases lay between the germline ends. Germline V gene lookup returns CDR1 MNHEY and CDR2 SVGEGT. The DNA for the CDR3 is TGTGCCAGCAGTTGGTTAGCGGCTCAAGAGACCCAGTACTTC. Translating gives CASSWLAAQETQYF.